Presented here are 28 T cell receptor beta chains from one specimen sequenced in a study of blood T cell repertoires in COVID-19 (dated by TCRdb to 2020 to 2021). The library relied on the immunoSEQ multiplex PCR assay. Held by TCRdb, this immuneACCESS table contains in-frame sequences only and omits some clones. Under half of the omission traces to an unresolved V gene where checked; the cause of the rest is unknown. The sample table shows about 200,000 clones, and 80% to 90% are seen once. In total, the top ten clones hold less than 5% of the sample. The specimen was PBMCs or T cells enriched from blood (not recorded which). All receptors come from a woman in her forties with acute COVID-19.

The genes are TRBV28 and TRBJ1-5; a possible D gene is TRBD1 (6 bases). The CDR3 is 15 residues long. From germline, CDR1 is MDHEN and CDR2 SYDVKM. V lost 4 bases to trimming and J lost 8 bases, with 18 bases between them. The CDR3 DNA reads TGTGCCAGCAGTTCCGCAGGGGAGGGGATGGAGCCCCAGCATTTT. Its translation: CASSSAGEGMEPQHF.

This chain connects TRBV27 to TRBJ2-4; 11 bases agree with TRBD1. CDR3 size: 16 residues. CDR1 is MNHEY, CDR2 SMNVEV, per germline (reference sequence). V was clipped by 7 bases and J by 3 bases; unmatched bases: 8. The CDR3 sequence is CASKDSGTGGKNIQYF. The CDR3 coding sequence is TGTGCCAGCAAGGATTCCGGGACAGGGGGCAAAAACATTCAGTACTTC.

In its sample, this clone was seen a few times. The chain couples TRBV14 to TRBJ2-7, with TRBD2 as a possible D gene (6 bases). The CDR3 length is 15 residues. V was trimmed by 4 bases and J by 4 bases, leaving 17 bases between them. Germline V gene lookup returns CDR1 SGHDN and CDR2 FVKESK. The CDR3 loop reads CASSRSRGFGYEQYF. CDR3 DNA sequence: TGTGCCAGCAGCCGCTCTCGGGGGTTTGGGTACGAGCAGTACTTC.

The chain recombines TRBV6-1 with TRBJ2-1, with 9 bases identical to TRBD2. The J segment lost 7 bases and the V segment lost 1 base, leaving 17 bases of the junction unmatched. The CDR3 is made up of 19 amino acids. Germline V lookup: CDR1 MNHNS, CDR2 SASEGT. CDR3 loop: CASSEERGASGKQLNEQFF. The CDR3 region has the DNA TGTGCCAGCAGTGAAGAGAGGGGGGCTAGCGGGAAACAGCTAAATGAGCAGTTCTTC.

V is TRBV6-5 and J is TRBJ1-1; D is ambiguous. The CDR3 runs 13 residues. V was shortened by 6 bases and J by 1 base, with 9 bases between the two germline ends. CDR1 and CDR2 (germline): MNHEY, SVGAGI. As DNA, the CDR3 is TGTGCCAGCAGAACACAGAGGAACACTGAAGCTTTCTTT. Translation: CASRTQRNTEAFF.

A single count supports this clone. The V and J genes are TRBV20-1 and TRBJ2-7; 7 positions match TRBD1. This CDR3 has 15 amino acids. The ends lost 6 bases at V and 2 bases at J; junction bases unmatched: 13. Germline loops: CDR1 DFQATT, CDR2 SNEGSKA (reference sequence). The CDR3 region is CSASTTAGGTYEQYF. The CDR3 DNA follows: TGCAGTGCCAGTACCACGGCAGGGGGAACCTACGAGCAGTACTTC.

The chain uses TRBV2 and TRBJ1-3; tentatively, D is TRBD1 (6 bases). The germline V gene has CDR1 SNHLY and CDR2 FYNNEI. This CDR3 has 14 amino acids. The ends were cut back, 7 bases at V and 4 bases at J, with 14 bases in the middle. The CDR3 DNA follows: TGTGCCAGCACCCCGACAGGAACAGGAAACACCATATATTTT. Encoded protein: CASTPTGTGNTIYF.

The chain couples TRBV9 to TRBJ2-3, with D perhaps matching TRBD2 (7 bases). Trimming pared 4 bases from V and 5 bases from J, leaving 14 bases between. Germline CDR1 SGDLS, CDR2 YYNGEE. There are 14 residues in the CDR3. CDR3 coding DNA: TGTGCCAGCAGCCCCGGGGGGCCGGGAGATACGCAGTATTTT. Translated: CASSPGGPGDTQYF.

This chain joins TRBV7-3 and TRBJ2-1; D is unclear. Germline V gives CDR1 SGHTA, CDR2 FQGTGA. V was clipped by 2 bases and J by 6 bases, with 5 bases between them. The CDR3 runs 12 residues. DNA for the CDR3: TGTGCCAGCAGCTTATCCGGCAATGAGCAGTTCTTC. Translated, it gives CASSLSGNEQFF.

The chain has TRBV12-3 or TRBV12-4 and TRBJ2-2; D call uncertain. Trimming left V 10 bases short and J 1 base short, with 7 bases between. There are 12 residues in the CDR3. Here the CDR3 reads CAIPGNTGELFF. DNA for the CDR3: TGTGCCATCCCGGGGAACACCGGGGAGCTGTTTTTT.

The J gene is TRBJ1-2, the V gene TRBV28, with D hard to call. V was pared by 3 bases and J by 4 bases, with 9 bases between. CDR3 length equals 13 residues. CDR1 and CDR2 (germline): MDHEN, SYDVKM. As DNA, the CDR3 is TGTGCCAGCAGTTTGGTGAGGCTCTATGGCTACACCTTC. Translation: CASSLVRLYGYTF.

The table lists this clone with a few counts. The V call is TRBV28, the J call TRBJ1-2; 7 bases map to TRBD1. In germline, CDR1 is MDHEN, CDR2 SYDVKM. J lost 4 bases, V lost 10 bases, and 12 bases had no gene match. The CDR3 sequence is 14 residues long. Here the CDR3 DNA reads TGTGCCACCCCGCACCCAGGGGGTAGCTATGGCTACACCTTC. This translates into CATPHPGGSYGYTF.

This chain connects TRBV4-1 to TRBJ2-1; TRBD2 matches 14 bases. CDR1 is MGHRA and CDR2 is YSYEKL in the germline V gene. The CDR3 is 16 residues long. V lost 3 bases, J lost 6 bases, and 4 bases stayed unmatched. The CDR3 spells CASSHPGTSGSNEQFF. CDR3 bases: TGCGCCAGCAGCCACCCTGGGACTAGCGGGAGCAATGAGCAGTTCTTC.

The chain links TRBV14 to TRBJ2-7, with D possibly matching TRBD2 (6 bases). The germline V gene has CDR1 SGHDN and CDR2 FVKESK. The CDR3 is made up of 16 amino acids. Between the trimmed V and J ends, which lost 0 bases and 6 bases, there was a span of 18 bases. The CDR3 coding sequence is TGTGCCAGCAGCCAAGATCGGGGGATACCCCCCTTCGAGCAGTACTTC. This gives the protein CASSQDRGIPPFEQYF.

The chain employs TRBV27 and TRBJ1-3, with D possibly matching TRBD1 (6 bases). The V gene lost 5 bases and the J gene lost 0 bases, with 8 bases spanning the gap. The germline CDR1 and CDR2 sequences are MNHEY and SMNVEV (reference sequence). The CDR3 sequence is 14 residues long. CDR3 sequence reads: CASSKQGSGNTIYF. CDR3 nucleotide sequence: TGTGCCAGCAGTAAACAGGGCTCTGGAAACACCATATATTTT.

This chain uses TRBV19 with TRBJ2-1, with 10 bases fitting TRBD1. J gave up 6 bases and V 4 bases, and 9 bases lay outside the gene matches. This CDR3 is 16 amino acids long. From germline, CDR1 is LNHDA and CDR2 SQIVND (reference sequence). The CDR3 DNA sequence: TGTGCCAGTAGTACGACAGGGGGCAAAGGCATCAATGAGCAGTTCTTC. Amino acids: CASSTTGGKGINEQFF.

V and J are TRBV28 and TRBJ2-1; 10 nucleotides match TRBD2. The CDR3 sequence is 13 residues long. V lost 6 bases to trimming and J lost 12 bases; unmatched junction nucleotides: 8. CDR1 is MDHEN and CDR2 is SYDVKM in the germline V gene. CDR3: CASSSGRAVGQFF. The DNA of the CDR3 is TGTGCCAGCAGCAGCGGGAGGGCCGTTGGGCAGTTCTTC.

This clone has more than one count but fewer than ten. The chain recombines TRBV25-1 with TRBJ2-7; D perhaps matches TRBD2 (6 bases). Trimming pared 8 bases from V and 6 bases from J, leaving 17 bases between. There are 13 residues in the CDR3. Germline V gives CDR1 MGHDK, CDR2 SYGVNS. The CDR3 protein is CASSHWDSGEQYF. The DNA of the CDR3 is TGTGCCAGCTCACATTGGGATAGCGGCGAGCAGTACTTC.

The rearrangement links TRBV6-5 to TRBJ1-3; D call uncertain. This CDR3 is built from 13 residues. Germline V gives CDR1 MNHEY, CDR2 SVGAGI. The germline V and J ends were trimmed by 5 bases and 8 bases, with 13 bases remaining between them. The CDR3 loop reads CASSPAGSYTIYF. CDR3 nucleotides: TGTGCCAGCAGTCCCGCGGGGTCGTACACCATATATTTT.

This clone was counted once. The chain combines TRBV9 with TRBJ2-2; 10 nucleotides agree with TRBD2. In germline, CDR1 is SGDLS, CDR2 YYNGEE. This CDR3 is 17 amino acids long. V gave up 0 bases and J gave up 5 bases; unmatched junction bases: 7. CDR3 sequence: CASSVVAGGPGTGELFF. The CDR3 nucleotides are TGTGCCAGCAGCGTAGTAGCGGGAGGCCCGGGGACCGGGGAGCTGTTTTTT.

This clone showed up just once. The rearrangement joins TRBV6-5 to TRBJ1-2; D unresolved. Germline V gene data show CDR1 as MNHEY and CDR2 as SVGAGI. The V end lost 7 bases, the J end lost 2 bases, and 14 bases lay between the germline ends. The length of the CDR3 is 14 residues. CDR3 in amino acids: CASNTGSVNYGYTF. DNA for the CDR3: TGTGCCAGCAATACGGGTTCAGTAAACTATGGCTACACCTTC.

The chain joins TRBV6-6 to TRBJ2-2; 11 nucleotides agree with TRBD2. V lost 6 bases and J lost 6; bases outside the gene matches: 9. Germline V gene data show CDR1 as MNHNY and CDR2 as SVGAGI (reference sequence). The CDR3 is made up of 16 amino acids. CDR3 in amino acids: CASSQGLAAGAGELFF. DNA for the CDR3: TGTGCCAGCAGCCAGGGACTAGCGGCGGGGGCCGGGGAGCTGTTTTTT.

This chain joins TRBV18 and TRBJ1-5; D gene uncertain. V was trimmed by 3 bases and J by 6 bases, leaving 15 bases between them. Germline assignment: CDR1 KGHSH and CDR2 LQKENI. The CDR3 loop spans 15 amino acids. For the CDR3, the DNA is TGTGCCAGCTCACCCCGGCAAAGGGAGGGTCAGCCCCAGCATTTT. Residues: CASSPRQREGQPQHF.

The chain carries TRBV27 and TRBJ1-1; D unclear. V lost 9 bases to trimming and J lost 1 base, with 9 bases between them. Per the germline V gene, CDR1 is MNHEY and CDR2 is SMNVEV (reference sequence). This CDR3 has 12 amino acids. In nucleotides, the CDR3 is TGTGCCAGTCGAACGGGGAACACTGAAGCTTTCTTT. It encodes CASRTGNTEAFF.

This chain uses TRBV7-2 with TRBJ2-3, with 10 bases lining up with TRBD1. CDR1 SGHTA and CDR2 FQGNSA come from the germline V gene. The V and J ends lost 4 bases and 2 bases, in that order; junction bases with no gene match: 3. This CDR3 spans 15 amino acids. CDR3 coding DNA: TGTGCCAGCAGCTGGGACAGGGGATACACAGATACGCAGTATTTT. Protein: CASSWDRGYTDTQYF.

This clone was seen a few times. The chain combines TRBV29-1 with TRBJ1-1, with 7 bases aligning to TRBD1. J lost 1 base, V lost 7 bases, and 6 bases had no gene match. The CDR3 is made up of 13 amino acids. The V gene's germline CDR1 is SQVTM and CDR2 ANQGSEA. The CDR3 sequence: CSGRRQGNTEAFF. The CDR3 nucleotides are TGCAGCGGAAGACGACAGGGGAACACTGAAGCTTTCTTT.

In its sample, this clone was seen a few times. The chain carries TRBV7-9 and TRBJ1-2; 8 bases fit TRBD1. V lost 0 bases and J lost 0; bases outside the gene matches: 3. In germline, CDR1 is SEHNR, CDR2 FQNEAQ (reference sequence). This CDR3 spans 16 amino acids. CDR3: CASSLAGQGANYGYTF. The CDR3 coding sequence is TGTGCCAGCAGCTTAGCCGGACAGGGCGCTAACTATGGCTACACCTTC.

The chain joins TRBV5-1 to TRBJ1-4, with TRBD1 matching 9 bases. The junction had 5 bases not matched to a gene; V was cut back by 6 bases and J by 5 bases. The CDR3 covers 14 residues. Germline CDR1 is SGHRS and CDR2 is YFSETQ. CDR3 DNA sequence: TGCGCCAGCAAGACCGGGACAGGGAATGAAAAACTGTTTTTT. Its protein product is CASKTGTGNEKLFF.